This TCR beta chain was obtained from a study of T cell responses to AZD1222 COVID-19 vaccine. About the study: Analyses pooled second doses at about 4 or about 12 weeks. Findings and limits, study-wide: Among the donors, most were white British and more were female, and clonal diversity was possibly underestimated. Repertoire collection took place solely once the T cell response had peaked. Baseline seropositives among AZD1222 recipients totaled only 5 to 7.

CDR3 length equals 14 residues. CDR1 and CDR2 from the germline V gene are SGHVS and FQNEAQ. Trimming took off 3 bases at V and 6 bases at J, with 12 bases between the two ends. Here immunoSEQ multiplex PCR was the method, and the copy in TCRdb shows in-frame clones only, minus some. This sample has 150,000 to 200,000 clones, with roughly 90% found just once. Comments on this clone: What it binds is not known.

Sequencing used peripheral blood, obtained on day 0 of AZD1222 vaccination. The chain has TRBV7-8 and TRBJ1-5; D is possibly TRBD1 (5 bases). The origin of this receptor is an adult in good health. CDR3 in DNA: TGTGCCAGCAGCTTTAGGACATCTGCTCAGCCCCAGCATTTT. This gives the protein CASSFRTSAQPQHF.